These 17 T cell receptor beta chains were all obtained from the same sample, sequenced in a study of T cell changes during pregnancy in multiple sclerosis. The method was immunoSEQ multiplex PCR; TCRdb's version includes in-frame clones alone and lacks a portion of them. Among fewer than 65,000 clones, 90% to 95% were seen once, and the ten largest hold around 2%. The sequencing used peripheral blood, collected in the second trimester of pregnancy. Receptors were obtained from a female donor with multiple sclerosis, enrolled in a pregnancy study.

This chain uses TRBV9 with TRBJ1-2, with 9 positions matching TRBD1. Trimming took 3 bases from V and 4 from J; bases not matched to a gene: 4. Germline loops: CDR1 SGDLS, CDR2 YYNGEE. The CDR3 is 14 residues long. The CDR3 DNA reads TGTGCCAGCAGCGGAAGACAGGGGGTCTATGGCTACACCTTC. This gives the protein CASSGRQGVYGYTF.

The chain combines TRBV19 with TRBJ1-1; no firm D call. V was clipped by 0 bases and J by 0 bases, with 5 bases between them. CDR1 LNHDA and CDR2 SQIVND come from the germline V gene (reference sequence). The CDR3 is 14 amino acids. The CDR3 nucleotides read TGTGCCAGTAGTATAGAGGGCGTGAACACTGAAGCTTTCTTT. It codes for CASSIEGVNTEAFF.

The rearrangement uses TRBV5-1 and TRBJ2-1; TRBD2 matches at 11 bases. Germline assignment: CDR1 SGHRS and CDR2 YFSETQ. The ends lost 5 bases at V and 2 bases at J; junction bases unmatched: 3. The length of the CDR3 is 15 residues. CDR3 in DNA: TGCGCCAGCAGACTAGCGGGAGAAACCTACAATGAGCAGTTCTTC. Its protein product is CASRLAGETYNEQFF. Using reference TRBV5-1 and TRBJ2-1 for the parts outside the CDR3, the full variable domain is KAGVTQTPRYLIKTRGQQVTLSCSPISGHRSVSWYQQTPGQGLQFLFEYFSETQRNKGNFPGRFSGRQFSNSRSEMNVSTLELGDSALYLCASRLAGETYNEQFFGPGTRLTVL.

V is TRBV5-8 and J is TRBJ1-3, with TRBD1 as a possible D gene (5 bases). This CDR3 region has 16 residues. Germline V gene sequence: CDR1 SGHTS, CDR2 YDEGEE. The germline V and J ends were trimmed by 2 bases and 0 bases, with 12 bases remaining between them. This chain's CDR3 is CASSFRQFPSGNTIYF. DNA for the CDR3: TGTGCCAGCAGCTTCAGACAGTTTCCCTCTGGAAACACCATATATTTT.

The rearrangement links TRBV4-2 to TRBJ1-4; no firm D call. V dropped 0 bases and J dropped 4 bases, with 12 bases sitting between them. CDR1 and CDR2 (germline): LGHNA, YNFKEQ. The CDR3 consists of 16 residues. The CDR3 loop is CASSQDIGIGNEKLFF. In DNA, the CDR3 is TGTGCCAGCAGCCAAGATATCGGGATTGGTAATGAAAAACTGTTTTTT.

The CDR3 region is CASSVGTGNEQYF. The CDR3, as DNA: TGTGCCAGCAGCGTAGGGACAGGGAACGAGCAGTACTTC. The chain links TRBV9 to TRBJ2-7, with TRBD1 identical over 8 bases. V lost 0 bases to trimming and J lost 5 bases; unmatched junction nucleotides: 1. The germline gives CDR1 SGDLS, CDR2 YYNGEE. This CDR3 spans 13 amino acids.

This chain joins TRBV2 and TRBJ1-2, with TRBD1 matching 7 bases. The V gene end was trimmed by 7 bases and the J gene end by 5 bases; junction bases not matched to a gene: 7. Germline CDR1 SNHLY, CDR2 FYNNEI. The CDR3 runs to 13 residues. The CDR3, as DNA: TGTGCCAGCAACCCCGGACAGGCTTATGGCTACACCTTC. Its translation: CASNPGQAYGYTF.

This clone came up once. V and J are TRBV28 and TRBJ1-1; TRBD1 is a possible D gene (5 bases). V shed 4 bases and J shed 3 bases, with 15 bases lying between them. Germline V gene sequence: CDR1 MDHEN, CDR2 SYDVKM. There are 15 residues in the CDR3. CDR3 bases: TGTGCCAGCAGTTCAGGTGGGGCCATGGACACTGAAGCTTTCTTT. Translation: CASSSGGAMDTEAFF.

The CDR3 region is CASSEIRGAAAQETQYF. For the CDR3, the DNA is TGTGCCAGCAGTGAAATTCGGGGGGCGGCCGCCCAAGAGACCCAGTACTTC. The V and J genes are TRBV2 and TRBJ2-5; D perhaps matches TRBD2 (7 bases). Trimming removed 2 bases at V and 1 base at J, with 17 bases between. The CDR3 is 17 amino acids. Germline V gives CDR1 SNHLY, CDR2 FYNNEI.

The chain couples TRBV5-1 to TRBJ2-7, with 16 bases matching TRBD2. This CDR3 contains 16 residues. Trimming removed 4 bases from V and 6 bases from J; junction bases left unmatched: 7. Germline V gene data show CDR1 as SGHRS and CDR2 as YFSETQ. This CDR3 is CASSAGTSGRVSEQYF. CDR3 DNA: TGCGCCAGCAGCGCCGGGACTAGCGGGAGGGTCAGCGAGCAGTACTTC.

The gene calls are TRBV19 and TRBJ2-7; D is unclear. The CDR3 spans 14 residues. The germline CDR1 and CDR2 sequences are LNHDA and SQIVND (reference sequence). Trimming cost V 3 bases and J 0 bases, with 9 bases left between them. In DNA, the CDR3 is TGTGCCAGTAGTATCACTATTCCCTCCTACGAGCAGTACTTC. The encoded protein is CASSITIPSYEQYF.

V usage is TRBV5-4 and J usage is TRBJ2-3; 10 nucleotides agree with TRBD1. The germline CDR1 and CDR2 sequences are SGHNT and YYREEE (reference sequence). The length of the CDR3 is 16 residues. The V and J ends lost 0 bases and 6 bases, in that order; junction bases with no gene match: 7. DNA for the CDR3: TGTGCCAGCAGCTTGGTATTTGGGACAGGGGATGATACGCAGTATTTT. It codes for CASSLVFGTGDDTQYF.

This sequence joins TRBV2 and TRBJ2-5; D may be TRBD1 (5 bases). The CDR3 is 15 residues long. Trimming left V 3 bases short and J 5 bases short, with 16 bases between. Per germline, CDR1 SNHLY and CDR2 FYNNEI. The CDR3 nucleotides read TGTGCCAGCAGTGAGGTAGGGGTAACGCTGGAGACCCAGTACTTC. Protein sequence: CASSEVGVTLETQYF.

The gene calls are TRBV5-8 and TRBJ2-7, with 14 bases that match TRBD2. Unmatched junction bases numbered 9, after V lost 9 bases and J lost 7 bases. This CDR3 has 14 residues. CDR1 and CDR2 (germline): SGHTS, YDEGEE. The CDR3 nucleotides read TGTGCCACCAAAGTGGGACTAGCGGGAGATGAGCAGTACTTC. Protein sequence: CATKVGLAGDEQYF.

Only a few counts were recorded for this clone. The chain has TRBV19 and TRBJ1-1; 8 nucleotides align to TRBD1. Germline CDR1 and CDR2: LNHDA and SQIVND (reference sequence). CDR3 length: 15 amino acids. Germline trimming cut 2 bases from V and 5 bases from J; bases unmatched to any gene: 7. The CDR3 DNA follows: TGTGCCAGTAGTATATCGGCAGGGGGCTTTACTGAAGCTTTCTTT. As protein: CASSISAGGFTEAFF. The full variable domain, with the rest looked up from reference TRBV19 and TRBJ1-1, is DGGITQSPKYLFRKEGQNVTLSCEQNLNHDAMYWYRQDPGQGLRLIYYSQIVNDFQKGDIAEGYSVSREKKESFPLTVTSAQKNPTAFYLCASSISAGGFTEAFFGQGTRLTVV.

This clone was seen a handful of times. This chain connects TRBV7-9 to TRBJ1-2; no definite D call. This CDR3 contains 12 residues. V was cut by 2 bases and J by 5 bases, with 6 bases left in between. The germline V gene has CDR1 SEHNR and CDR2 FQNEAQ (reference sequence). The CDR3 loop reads CASSLSDYGYTF. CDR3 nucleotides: TGTGCCAGCAGCTTATCAGATTATGGCTACACCTTC.

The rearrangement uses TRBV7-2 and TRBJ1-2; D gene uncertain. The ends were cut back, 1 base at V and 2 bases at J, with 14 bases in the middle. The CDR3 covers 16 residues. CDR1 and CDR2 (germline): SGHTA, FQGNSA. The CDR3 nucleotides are TGTGCCAGCAGCTTAGAAGGTCAGGCTCCAAACTATGGCTACACCTTC. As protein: CASSLEGQAPNYGYTF.